The clone carrying this TCR beta chain was seen repeatedly, ten times or more. Arm-PCR of CDR3 regions and iRepertoire HTBI primers were used to build TCR beta libraries. Using its own MiXCR run on the multiplex PCR reads, TCRdb lists one record per CDR3 protein. The repertoire holds fewer than 650,000 distinct CDR3 sequences, with 16% as singletons. Germline CDR1 reads MNHNS; CDR2 reads SASEGT. CDR3 size: 15 residues. V shed 6 bases and J 4 bases; nucleotides not matched to a gene: 7. This entry comes from a study of regulatory T cells in long-lasting Graves disease. Noted time point: newly diagnosed GD, antithyroid drugs for less than 3 months. There was RNA extracted from PBMCs, and the TCR library was made from it. Blood from the periphery, approximately 10 milliliters in all, was drawn into EDTA tubes. These data were also reused for a study on T cells in Graves' hyperthyroidism and ophthalmopathy. That source adds: A median 6.5 months before onset, the model predicted ophthalmopathy.

The rearrangement links TRBV6-1 to TRBJ2-7; 12 bases line up with TRBD2. The sample consisted of peripheral blood mononuclear cells (PBMCs), taken at new diagnosis, from a patient treated with antithyroid drugs. The clonotype originates from a woman aged 30 to 39 with Graves disease. CDR3 sequence reads: CASSPRLAGEYEQYF. CDR3 sequence (DNA): TGTGCCAGCAGCCCCAGACTAGCGGGAGAGTACGAGCAGTACTTC.